Here is one T cell receptor beta chain with its context. This sample was included in a study of blood T cell repertoires in COVID-19. Study information: COVID-19 samples from acute and convalescent phases originated in the United States, Italy and Spain. The analysed material was cDNA or gDNA that came from T cells, B-cell-depleted T cells, or PBMCs.

In germline, CDR1 is LGHDT, CDR2 YNNKEL (reference sequence). The germline V and J ends were trimmed by 2 bases and 5 bases, with 13 bases remaining between them. This CDR3 has 15 amino acids. TCRdb keeps only in-frame clones here, not all; method: immunoSEQ multiplex PCR. Of about 34,000 clones listed, 80% to 95% are singletons. The chain uses TRBV3-1 (or the pseudogene TRBV3-2) and TRBJ2-1; possible D gene TRBD1, 5 bases. Source material: peripheral blood. This TCR derives from a man at least 80 years old with acute or convalescent COVID-19. The DNA for the CDR3 is TGTGCCAGCAGCCAACCCCTTTGGGGCAACAATGAGCAGTTCTTC. Translation: CASSQPLWGNNEQFF.